This T cell receptor (beta chain) derives from a study of human thymus T cells. Findings and limits, study-wide: V and J gene usage appeared biased in thymic and blood repertoires. Related research reported highly overlapping thymic repertoires among unrelated individuals.

Thymus pieces cut out during corrective heart surgery were the tissue that was used. Having surgery to correct congenital heart defects, healthy Finnish infants acted as the donors. Points on this clone: Its antigen is currently unknown.

Some clones are missing from TCRdb's copy, which holds only in-frame ones; the method was immunoSEQ multiplex PCR. The sample consists of more than 70,000 clones, approximately 97% of them appearing once. Per the germline V gene, CDR1 is MNHNS and CDR2 is SASEGT. V dropped 8 bases and J dropped 1 base, with 12 bases sitting between them. The CDR3 loop spans 13 amino acids. The sequence came from a boy less than two years old with a congenital heart defect but otherwise immunologically healthy. The chain carries TRBV6-1 and TRBJ2-7, with a tentative D call TRBD1 (5 bases). Sequencing was done on a sample of thymus tissue. The DNA for the CDR3 is TGTGCCAGCGCATACAGGTATTCCTACGAGCAGTACTTC. As protein: CASAYRYSYEQYF.